This T cell receptor beta chain stems from a study of monozygotic twins with inflammatory bowel disease. Per donor, about 2.5 ml of blood was collected and frozen. Overall study results and limits: Patient repertoires may carry noise from differing immunosuppressive treatments. Twins classed as concordant or discordant showed no difference in repertoire similarity, possibly from limited power.

The CDR3 extends over 14 amino acids. Germline CDR1 reads SGHTA; CDR2 reads FQGNSA. Remarks on this clonotype: As yet, its antigen is unknown.

Incorporation of UMIs carrying a 6-nucleotide sample barcode was performed by template switching. TCRdb re-called the 5' RACE reads; every CDR3 protein appears as one record, without DNA. The table for this sample gives approximately 140,000 distinct CDR3 sequences. Sequenced material: blood. V gene TRBV7-2 combines with J gene TRBJ2-7; absent DNA, TCRdb's TRBD2 call cannot be checked. The receptor comes from a human donor with ulcerative colitis or Crohn's disease, or a healthy co-twin of an affected twin (not recorded which). The CDR3 protein is CASSLRRGLYEQYF.